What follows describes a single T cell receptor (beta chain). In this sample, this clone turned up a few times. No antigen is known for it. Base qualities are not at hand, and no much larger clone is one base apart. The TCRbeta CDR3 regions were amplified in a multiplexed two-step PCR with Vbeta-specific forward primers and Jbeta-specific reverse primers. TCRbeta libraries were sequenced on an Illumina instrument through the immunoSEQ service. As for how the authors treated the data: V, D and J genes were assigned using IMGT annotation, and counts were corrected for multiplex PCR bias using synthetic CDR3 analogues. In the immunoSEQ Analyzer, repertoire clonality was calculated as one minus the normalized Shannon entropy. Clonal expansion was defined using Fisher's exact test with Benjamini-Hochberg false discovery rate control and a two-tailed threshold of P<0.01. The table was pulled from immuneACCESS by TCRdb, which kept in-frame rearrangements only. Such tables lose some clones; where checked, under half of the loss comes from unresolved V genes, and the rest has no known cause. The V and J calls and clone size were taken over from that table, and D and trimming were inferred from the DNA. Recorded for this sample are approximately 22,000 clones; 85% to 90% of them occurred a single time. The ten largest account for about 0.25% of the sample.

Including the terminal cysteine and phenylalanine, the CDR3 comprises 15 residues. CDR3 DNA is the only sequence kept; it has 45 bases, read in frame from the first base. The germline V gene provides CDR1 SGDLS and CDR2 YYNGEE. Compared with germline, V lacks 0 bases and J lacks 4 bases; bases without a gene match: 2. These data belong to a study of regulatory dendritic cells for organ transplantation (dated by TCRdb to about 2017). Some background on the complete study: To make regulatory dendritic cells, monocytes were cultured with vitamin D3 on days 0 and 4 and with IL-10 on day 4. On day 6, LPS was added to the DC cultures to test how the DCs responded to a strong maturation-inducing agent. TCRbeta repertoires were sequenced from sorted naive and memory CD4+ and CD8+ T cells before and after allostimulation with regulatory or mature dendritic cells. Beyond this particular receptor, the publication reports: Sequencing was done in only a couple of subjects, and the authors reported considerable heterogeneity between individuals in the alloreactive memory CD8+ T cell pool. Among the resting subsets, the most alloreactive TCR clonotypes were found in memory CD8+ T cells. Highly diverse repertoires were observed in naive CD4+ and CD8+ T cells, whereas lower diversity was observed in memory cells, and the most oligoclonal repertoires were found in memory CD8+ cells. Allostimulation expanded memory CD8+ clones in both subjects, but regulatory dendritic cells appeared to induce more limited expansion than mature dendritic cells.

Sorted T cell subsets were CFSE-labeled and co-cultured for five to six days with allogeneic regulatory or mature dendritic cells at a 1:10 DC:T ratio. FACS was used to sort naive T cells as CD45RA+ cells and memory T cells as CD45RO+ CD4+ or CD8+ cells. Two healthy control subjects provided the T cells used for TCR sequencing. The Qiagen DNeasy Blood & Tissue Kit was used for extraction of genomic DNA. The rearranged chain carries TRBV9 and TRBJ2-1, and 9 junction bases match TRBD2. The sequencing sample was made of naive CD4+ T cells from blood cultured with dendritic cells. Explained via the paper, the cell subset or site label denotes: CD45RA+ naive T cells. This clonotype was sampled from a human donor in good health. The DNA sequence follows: TGTGCCAGCAGCGTAGTTGCGGGGGGGTACAATGAGCAGTTCTTC. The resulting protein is CASSVVAGGYNEQFF. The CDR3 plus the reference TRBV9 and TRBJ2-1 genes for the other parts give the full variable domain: DSGVTQTPKHLITATGQRVTLRCSPRSGDLSVYWYQQSLDQGLQFLIQYYNGEERAKGNILERFSAQQFPDLHSELNLSSLELGDSALYFCASSVVAGGYNEQFFGPGTRLTVL.